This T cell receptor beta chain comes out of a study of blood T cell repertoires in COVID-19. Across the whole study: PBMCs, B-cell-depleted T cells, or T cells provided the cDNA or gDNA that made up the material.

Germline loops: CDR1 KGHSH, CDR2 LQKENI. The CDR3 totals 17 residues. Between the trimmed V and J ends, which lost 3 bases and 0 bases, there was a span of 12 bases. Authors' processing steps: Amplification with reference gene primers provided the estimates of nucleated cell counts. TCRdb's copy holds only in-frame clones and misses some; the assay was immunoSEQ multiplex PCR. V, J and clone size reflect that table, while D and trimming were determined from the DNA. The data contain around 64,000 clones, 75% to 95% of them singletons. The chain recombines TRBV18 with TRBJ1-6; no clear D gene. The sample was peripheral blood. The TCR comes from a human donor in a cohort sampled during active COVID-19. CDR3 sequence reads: CASSPGLRSSYNSPLHF. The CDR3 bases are TGTGCCAGCTCACCCGGCTTAAGGAGCTCCTATAATTCACCCCTCCACTTT.